Sequencing of this T cell receptor beta chain was carried out in a study of shared clonotypes between healthy human individuals (dated by TCRdb to 2018 to 2021). A note on the overall study: A couple of women and a few men aged 18 to 49 years were included in the cohort. To increase sequencing depth and limit assay-specific biases, TCR repertoire library preparation and sequencing were carried out by different laboratories using diverse techniques. Each donor's leukapheresis produced roughly between about 0.8 and 8.9 billion PBMCs. For each donor, CD4 naive and CD4 memory were each given three plates, CD8 naive was given two plates, and CD8 memory was given one plate. Blood TCR repertoires of five healthy adults were deeply sequenced to estimate repertoire size and the extent of clonotype sharing between individuals. General conclusions and limits of the study: When several donors were compared, the shared fraction of clonotypes was 5% to 6.5% for naive CD4, about 4% for naive CD8, about 2.5% for memory CD4, and approximately 0.4% for memory CD8. Higher generation probabilities were observed for clonotypes shared by all four sorted-subset donors than for non-shared clonotypes. Sampling was limited to blood, and TCR repertoires in tissue likely differ from TCR repertoires in blood. Based on pairwise subsampling, the degree of clonotype sharing among donors was expected to be affected by sequencing depth. Rarefaction of sorted-subset datasets indicated incomplete sequencing despite the large sequencing depth. Naive subsets generally had larger estimated clonotype richness than memory subsets. The small number of donors limited the genetic and exposure-history diversity represented.

This clone was detected once. Its antigen is not yet known. Base qualities are missing; no much larger clone stands one base away. Using the deep immunoSEQ assay, multiplex PCR amplified TCR CDR3 regions from genomic DNA. Extracted genomic DNA from each cell subset was spread evenly across all wells of several immunoSEQ 96-well plates, with each plate serving as a replicate. For sorted subsets, approximately 190 ng of genomic DNA, equivalent to around 30,000 T cell genomes, went into each replicate PCR. The purified libraries were quantified using a Qubit 3.0 fluorometer, sized with a Bioanalyzer 2100, and then quantified again using the KAPA Library Quantification kit. Every immunoSEQ 96-well plate was sequenced on a separate single-read 150-cycle Illumina NextSeq 550 flow cell. Per the source publication's procedure: Because the immunoSEQ output included only junctional sequences and no quality scores, the filtering could not be the same as the filtering used for full-length reads. To assign V/J genes and CDR3, sequences were annotated using PyIR, a Python wrapper for IgBLAST v1.9, with IMGT germline references. Reads were filtered out if the reads had weak V/J assignments (E-value above 1e-6), no CDR3, stop codons, out-of-frame junctions, or ambiguous translated residues. A V3J clonotype was defined by an identical inferred V gene, J gene, and CDR3 amino acid sequence. The percentage overlap between two repertoires was calculated by dividing the number of shared unique clonotypes by the size of the smaller repertoire. RTK rarefaction, the Chao1 estimator, and Recon v2.1 estimates of unobserved clonotypes were used to assess repertoire richness. Generation probabilities for all TCRbeta clonotypes obtained by the gDNA method from several donors were computed using OLGA. TCRdb holds this immuneACCESS table with in-frame rearrangements only. Some clones are missing; in checked studies, unresolved V genes explain under half, and the rest has no known cause. V, J and clone size are taken as reported in that table, and D and trimming were inferred from the DNA itself. This sample holds some 690,000 clones; 90% were observed only once. Approximately 35% of the sample is in the top ten clones.

Sequences LGHNA (CDR1) and YNFKEQ (CDR2) are obtained from the germline V gene. The junction carries 19 bases between V and J, which are trimmed by 0 bases and 4 bases respectively. The CDR3 contains 17 residues, cysteine and phenylalanine counted. CDR3 DNA only is kept here, 51 bases in frame from base 1. The donors were healthy, HIV-negative adults who had no recently reported acute infections or vaccinations. Every donor was a Caucasian adult living in Nashville, Tennessee, USA. CD8 memory samples consisted of magnetically selected CD45RO+ cells combined with CCR7-negative CD45RA+ effector memory (TemRA) cells. Blood was collected by leukapheresis, and PBMCs were isolated by Ficoll-Histopaque density gradient centrifugation and then cryopreserved in liquid nitrogen vapor phase. Analytical flow cytometry was used to check the purity and quantity of every magnetically sorted T cell population. From each sorted fraction, genomic DNA was isolated and quantified by UV absorbance on a Nanodrop 2000c.

The sample consisted of memory CD8+ T cells from PBMCs. The cell subset or site label here, explained by the study, means: CD45RO+ cells pooled with CCR7-negative TemRA cells. This TCR derives from a man aged 18 to 29 in good health. Some clones in this sample may be carry-over from other donors' samples. The chain was built from TRBV4-2 and TRBJ2-7; the D call could be TRBD1 or TRBD2, with each sharing 5 bases. The CDR3: CASSQDIGAGFGYEQYF. The base sequence is TGTGCCAGCAGCCAAGATATCGGGGCAGGTTTTGGGTACGAGCAGTACTTC.